Each of the 19 T cell receptor beta chains below was sequenced from the same sample in a study of early stage breast cancer tumors. Method: immunoSEQ multiplex PCR; TCRdb's copy keeps in-frame clones and lacks some. The sample has 30,000 or so clones, almost 75% seen once. The material sequenced was blood. The origin of the receptors is a person in their 40s with breast cancer.

V gene TRBV7-2 combines with J gene TRBJ1-1; D is uncertain. The germline V gene encodes CDR1 SGHTA and CDR2 FQGNSA. The CDR3 is 14 residues long. The V end lost 0 bases, the J end lost 0 bases, and 5 bases lay between the germline ends. CDR3 sequence: CASSLAGMNTEAFF. CDR3 in DNA: TGTGCCAGCAGCTTAGCGGGAATGAACACTGAAGCTTTCTTT.

The chain carries TRBV2 and TRBJ2-3; the D gene is possibly TRBD2 (5 bases). The V gene's germline CDR1 is SNHLY and CDR2 FYNNEI. V lost 3 bases to trimming and J lost 2 bases, with 12 bases between them. The CDR3 loop spans 15 amino acids. This chain's CDR3 is CASSDIGAATDTQYF. In nucleotides, the CDR3 is TGTGCCAGCAGTGACATCGGAGCGGCCACAGATACGCAGTATTTT.

V gene TRBV28 combines with J gene TRBJ1-2; D gene ambiguous. The CDR3 extends over 12 amino acids. The V end lost 5 bases, the J end lost 4 bases, and 8 bases lay between the germline ends. Looked up from germline, CDR1 is MDHEN and CDR2 is SYDVKM. The CDR3 DNA reads as TGTGCCAGCAGTGTCGGGCCCTATGGCTACACCTTC. Encoded protein: CASSVGPYGYTF.

This chain links TRBV7-9 with TRBJ2-1; 11 bases line up with TRBD2. Germline V gene sequence: CDR1 SEHNR, CDR2 FQNEAQ (reference sequence). The CDR3 is 16 amino acids. The ends lost 4 bases at V and 9 bases at J; junction bases unmatched: 11. This CDR3 reads CASSSRTSGYVGEQFF. The CDR3 bases are TGTGCCAGCAGCTCGCGGACTAGCGGGTACGTTGGTGAGCAGTTCTTC.

In DNA form, the CDR3 reads TGTGCCAGCAGCCAAACTACGGGGCTCACCGGGGAGCTGTTTTTT. Protein: CASSQTTGLTGELFF. The chain carries TRBV4-2 and TRBJ2-2; D possibly matches TRBD1 or TRBD2 (5 bases each). Trimming left V 2 bases short and J 4 bases short, with 11 bases between. There are 15 residues in the CDR3. Germline V gene lookup returns CDR1 LGHNA and CDR2 YNFKEQ.

The sample holds a few counts of this clone. This chain joins TRBV11-3 and TRBJ1-2; D is perhaps TRBD1 (5 bases). V lost 0 bases, J lost 4 bases, and 12 bases lay in between. The CDR3 consists of 15 residues. Per germline, CDR1 SGHNT and CDR2 YENEEA. DNA of the CDR3: TGTGCCAGCAGCTTAGACGGGACGCAGAGCTATGGCTACACCTTC. Its translation: CASSLDGTQSYGYTF.

This sequence joins TRBV6-4 and TRBJ2-1; D is unresolved. Trimming removed 2 bases from V and 7 bases from J, with 9 bases in between. The CDR3 is 13 residues long. Per the germline V gene, CDR1 is MRHNA and CDR2 is SNTAGT. This CDR3 reads CASSDGEANEQFF. The CDR3 nucleotides are TGTGCCAGCAGTGACGGAGAGGCGAATGAGCAGTTCTTC.

The CDR3 sequence: CASSSSRQSGNQPQHF. Here the CDR3 DNA reads TGTGCCAGCAGTTCCTCACGACAGAGCGGCAATCAGCCCCAGCATTTT. V gene TRBV27 combines with J gene TRBJ1-5; perhaps TRBD1 as D (5 bases). The V end lost 4 bases, the J end lost 2 bases, and 15 bases lay between the germline ends. Germline V gene lookup returns CDR1 MNHEY and CDR2 SMNVEV (reference sequence). The CDR3 runs 16 residues.

CDR3 protein: CASSSLAGGYNEQFF. DNA of the CDR3: TGTGCCAGCAGCTCACTAGCGGGCGGGTATAATGAGCAGTTCTTC. V is TRBV7-3 and J is TRBJ2-1; 9 bases agree with TRBD2. Per the germline V gene, CDR1 is SGHTA and CDR2 is FQGTGA. The J segment lost 7 bases and the V segment lost 4 bases, leaving 8 bases of the junction unmatched. The CDR3 covers 15 residues. Full variable domain (remainder filled in from reference TRBV7-3 and TRBJ2-1): GAGVSQTPSNKVTEKGKYVELRCDPISGHTALYWYRQSLGQGPEFLIYFQGTGAADDSGLPNDRFFAVRPEGSVSTLKIQRTERGDSAVYLCASSSLAGGYNEQFFGPGTRLTVL.

This rearrangement joins TRBV7-2 to TRBJ2-7, with 10 bases lining up with TRBD1. Germline V gene lookup returns CDR1 SGHTA and CDR2 FQGNSA. J lost 1 base, V lost 4 bases, and 4 bases had no gene match. CDR3 length: 15 residues. This chain's CDR3 is CASSWWDRGSYEQYF. The CDR3 DNA is TGTGCCAGCAGCTGGTGGGACAGGGGATCCTACGAGCAGTACTTC.

The chain carries TRBV11-1 and TRBJ1-4; TRBD1 aligns across 10 bases. J lost 6 bases, V lost 5 bases, and 6 bases had no gene match. Germline V CDR1 and CDR2: SGHAT, FQDESV (reference sequence). The CDR3 extends over 15 amino acids. In nucleotides, the CDR3 is TGTGCCAGCAGCCGAACCGGGACAGGGGATGAAAAACTGTTTTTT. Translated, it gives CASSRTGTGDEKLFF.

The sample holds a few counts of this clone. The gene calls are TRBV10-3 and TRBJ2-3, with 9 bases identical to TRBD2. V lost 4 bases, J lost 5 bases, and 7 bases stayed unmatched. The CDR3 contains 15 residues. Germline V gene lookup returns CDR1 ENHRY and CDR2 SYGVKD. This CDR3 is CAISGSGREIDTQYF. For the CDR3, the DNA is TGTGCCATCAGTGGTAGCGGGAGAGAGATAGATACGCAGTATTTT.

This clone was found once. This chain's CDR3 is CASSEYLGRDGNTIYF. The CDR3 bases are TGTGCCAGCAGTGAATACCTCGGCAGGGATGGAAACACCATATATTTT. The rearrangement links TRBV25-1 to TRBJ1-3; D may be TRBD1 (5 bases). This CDR3 is 16 amino acids long. From germline, CDR1 is MGHDK and CDR2 SYGVNS. V lost 0 bases to trimming and J lost 3 bases, with 12 bases between them.

CDR3 region: CSASLPVEQYF. DNA of the CDR3: TGCAGTGCTAGTCTCCCTGTCGAGCAGTACTTC. This sequence joins TRBV20-1 and TRBJ2-7; D gene unclear. V was pared by 3 bases and J by 6 bases, with 9 bases between. Germline CDR1 is DFQATT and CDR2 is SNEGSKA (reference sequence). The CDR3 consists of 11 residues.

This clone was seen a few times. This CDR3 reads CASSSDSRNQPQHF. Here the CDR3 DNA reads TGTGCCAGCAGCTCGGACAGCCGCAATCAGCCCCAGCATTTT. The chain uses TRBV5-5 and TRBJ1-5; TRBD1 is a possible D gene (6 bases). Looked up from germline, CDR1 is SGHKS and CDR2 is YYEKEE (reference sequence). CDR3 size: 14 residues. Trimming pared 3 bases from V and 2 bases from J, leaving 9 bases between.

This clone was seen more than once but under ten times. The CDR3 region is CSARVGGNRYF. Here the CDR3 DNA reads TGCAGTGCTAGAGTGGGAGGGAACCGGTACTTC. The chain is built from TRBV20-1 and TRBJ2-5; TRBD2 aligns across 7 bases. With 1 base clipped from V and 13 bases from J, the junction kept 6 bases outside the gene matches. Looked up from germline, CDR1 is DFQATT and CDR2 is SNEGSKA (reference sequence). CDR3 length equals 11 residues.

V usage is TRBV7-2 and J usage is TRBJ2-3; D not resolved. The CDR3 is 13 amino acids. V dropped 0 bases and J dropped 9 bases, with 10 bases sitting between them. CDR1 SGHTA and CDR2 FQGNSA come from the germline V gene. The CDR3 DNA reads TGTGCCAGCAGCTTAGCGTTGGTAGACACGCAGTATTTT. This translates into CASSLALVDTQYF. The entire variable domain, with the rest obtained from reference TRBV7-2 and TRBJ2-3, is as follows: GAGVSQSPSNKVTEKGKDVELRCDPISGHTALYWYRQSLGQGLEFLIYFQGNSAPDKSGLPSDRFSAERTGGSVSTLTIQRTQQEDSAVYLCASSLALVDTQYFGPGTRLTVL.

The V gene is TRBV30, the J gene TRBJ2-1; D ambiguous. The V end lost 3 bases, the J end lost 10 bases, and 10 bases lay between the germline ends. The CDR3 has 11 residues. CDR1 is GTSNPN, CDR2 SVGIG, per germline (reference sequence). The CDR3 sequence is CAWSLKVEQFF. CDR3 coding DNA: TGTGCCTGGAGCCTCAAGGTAGAGCAGTTCTTC.

This clone was seen more than once but under ten times. The genes are TRBV7-2 and TRBJ1-1, with 7 bases matching TRBD1. Germline CDR1 is SGHTA and CDR2 is FQGNSA. The CDR3 extends over 14 amino acids. Losses at the gene ends were 3 bases for V and 1 base for J; bases not matched to a gene: 2. The CDR3 loop is CASSFHRGNTEAFF. CDR3 DNA sequence: TGTGCCAGCAGCTTCCACAGGGGGAACACTGAAGCTTTCTTT.